This TCR beta chain was identified in a study of CD8 T cells in ankylosing spondylitis. Study results and caveats: Significantly higher representation of disease-linked clones was reported for matched ankylosing spondylitis synovial fluid. Within ankylosing spondylitis blood, a TCR beta motif made up of eight highly homologous variants appeared to be characteristic.

TCRdb itself ran the 5' RACE reads through MiXCR, one entry per CDR3 protein. The table lists about 69,000 distinct CDR3 sequences, 5.3% of them singletons. This clonotype has a handful of counts. Its antigen is as yet unknown. A junction end diverges from the germline sequence, so it may reflect a read error. The sample consisted of blood, either unsorted or a sorted T cell fraction (not recorded which). The sequence was obtained from a male donor with ankylosing spondylitis or in good health (not recorded which).

Here the CDR3 DNA reads TGTGCCCGCAGCCCCGGACTAGCGGGGCTCGGCGGGGAGCTGTTTTTT. Translation gives CARSPGLAGLGGELFF. This chain connects TRBV11-2 to TRBJ2-2; TRBD2 agrees at 12 bases. Germline V gene data show CDR1 as SGHAT and CDR2 as FQNNGV. This CDR3 contains 16 residues.